This paragraph reports one TCR beta chain. The CDR3 consists of 15 residues. V was pared by 2 bases and J by 7 bases, with 5 bases of the junction left unmatched. Germline V CDR1 and CDR2: SEHNR, FQNEAQ (reference sequence). This record comes from a study of OX40 agonist ivuxolimab in advanced cancers. Study details: Patients were given ivuxolimab, an antibody that agonizes OX40 (CD134). The mean age was 60 years, ranging from about 20 to 90, with around four fifths of participants male. Anti-PD-1, anti-PD-L1 or anti-CTLA-4 therapy given earlier was allowed, and 40% had some.

Method: immunoSEQ multiplex PCR; TCRdb's copy keeps in-frame clones and lacks some. The profile shows about 73,000 clones, roughly nine tenths of them singletons. The study sampled blood at baseline, cycle 4 day 1, and cycle 7 day 1. The chain uses TRBV7-9 and TRBJ2-1; 10 bases fit TRBD2. Sequencing used CD4+ or CD8+ T cells sorted from blood, obtained in a trial of the OX40 agonist ivuxolimab. The TCR was taken from an adult with an advanced solid tumor such as melanoma, head and neck, liver or kidney cancer. CDR3 nucleotides: TGTGCCAGCAGCTTAAGCGGGAGGGCCGGGAATGAGCAGTTCTTC. Its protein product is CASSLSGRAGNEQFF.